The 30 T cell receptor beta chains given below trace back to one sample, sequenced in a study of cytomegalovirus exposure and HLA in healthy donors. PCR employed 60 Vbeta and 13 Jbeta primers. Sequenced by immunoSEQ multiplex PCR; TCRdb stores in-frame clones only, minus some. The sample includes approximately 85,000 clones, approximately 60% of them seen just once. Material: PBMCs. The receptors shown here come from a woman in her thirties in good health and CMV-seropositive.

This chain connects TRBV4-3 to TRBJ1-5, with 9 nucleotides matching TRBD1. CDR1 and CDR2 (germline): LGHNA, YSLEER. J gave up 6 bases and V 4 bases, and 7 bases lay outside the gene matches. The CDR3 loop spans 15 amino acids. The CDR3 bases are TGCGCCAGCAGCCCCTTCAACAGGGGGCGTCAGCCCCAGCATTTT. Its translation: CASSPFNRGRQPQHF.

The sample holds a few counts of this clone. V gene TRBV13 combines with J gene TRBJ1-1; no clear D. CDR3 length: 15 amino acids. In germline, CDR1 is PRHDT, CDR2 FYEKMQ (reference sequence). V was clipped by 0 bases and J by 1 base, with 9 bases between them. CDR3 bases: TGTGCCAGCAGCTTAGGGCCGCTATCGAACACTGAAGCTTTCTTT. Translation gives CASSLGPLSNTEAFF.

This clone has just a few counts. V gene TRBV6-4 combines with J gene TRBJ1-5, with 9 bases identical to TRBD1. CDR3 length: 15 residues. Germline loops: CDR1 MRHNA, CDR2 SNTAGT. The V and J ends lost 3 bases and 7 bases, in that order; junction bases with no gene match: 7. The CDR3 sequence is CASSDNPGTGQPQHF. CDR3 coding DNA: TGTGCCAGCAGTGATAACCCCGGGACAGGGCAGCCCCAGCATTTT.

This clone was counted a few times. The chain combines TRBV5-1 with TRBJ2-7, with TRBD1 identical over 11 bases. The CDR3 contains 15 residues. CDR1 is SGHRS, CDR2 YFSETQ, per germline. Trimming removed 4 bases from V and 3 bases from J; junction bases left unmatched: 6. Written as DNA, the CDR3 is TGCGCCAGCAGCACCTGGACAGGGGGCGGCTACGAGCAGTACTTC. This codes for CASSTWTGGGYEQYF.

This chain uses TRBV7-6 with TRBJ1-2, with TRBD1 identical over 7 bases. V lost 1 base to trimming and J lost 7 bases; unmatched junction nucleotides: 12. The CDR3 is 16 amino acids. CDR1 SGHVS and CDR2 FNYEAQ come from the germline V gene. The CDR3 DNA sequence: TGTGCCAGCAGCTTAGTAGTAGCAGGGGGAGTTTCTGGCTACACCTTC. Translating it yields CASSLVVAGGVSGYTF.

The V and J genes are TRBV9 and TRBJ1-6; D uncertain. Per germline, CDR1 SGDLS and CDR2 YYNGEE. This CDR3 is built from 12 residues. V was trimmed by 7 bases and J by 2 bases, leaving 4 bases between them. CDR3 sequence (DNA): TGTGCCAGCTCAGCCTATAATTCACCCCTCCACTTT. Translated, it gives CASSAYNSPLHF.

This clone was counted a single time. The V call is TRBV6-5, the J call TRBJ2-7; perhaps TRBD1 as D (6 bases). This CDR3 has 14 amino acids. From germline, CDR1 is MNHEY and CDR2 SVGAGI. The V end was cut by 4 bases, the J end by 2 bases, with 12 bases between. This CDR3 reads CASSFSGQTYEQYF. For the CDR3, the DNA is TGTGCCAGCAGTTTTTCTGGACAGACCTACGAGCAGTACTTC.

The CDR3 loop reads CASSLALYYDEQYF. CDR3 DNA: TGTGCCAGCAGCTTAGCACTATACTACGACGAGCAGTACTTC. The rearrangement joins TRBV7-9 to TRBJ2-7; D gene uncertain. CDR3 length equals 14 residues. Germline V gene lookup returns CDR1 SEHNR and CDR2 FQNEAQ (reference sequence). The V gene lost 0 bases and the J gene lost 5 bases, with 11 bases spanning the gap. The full variable domain, rest sourced from reference TRBV7-9 and TRBJ2-7, is DTGVSQNPRHKITKRGQNVTFRCDPISEHNRLYWYRQTLGQGPEFLTYFQNEAQLEKSRLLSDRFSAERPKGSFSTLEIQRTEQGDSAMYLCASSLALYYDEQYFGPGTRLTVT.

The chain is built from TRBV6-1 and TRBJ1-1; no clear D gene. Germline CDR1 reads MNHNS; CDR2 reads SASEGT. This CDR3 has 15 residues. Trimming pared 6 bases from V and 3 bases from J, leaving 17 bases between. This chain's CDR3 is CASRREALWDTEAFF. Written as DNA, the CDR3 is TGTGCCAGCAGGAGAGAGGCCCTATGGGACACTGAAGCTTTCTTT.

This sequence joins TRBV5-1 and TRBJ2-3; a possible D gene is TRBD1 (6 bases). Germline CDR1 reads SGHRS; CDR2 reads YFSETQ. This CDR3 region has 14 residues. Between the trimmed V and J ends, which lost 3 bases and 4 bases, there was a span of 12 bases. CDR3 bases: TGCGCCAGCAGCTCGGGCAGGGGATCAGATACGCAGTATTTT. Translated: CASSSGRGSDTQYF.

J is TRBJ1-1 and V is TRBV11-2; D gene uncertain. V shed 1 base and J shed 1 base, with 7 bases lying between them. Per the germline V gene, CDR1 is SGHAT and CDR2 is FQNNGV. This CDR3 contains 14 residues. CDR3 sequence (DNA): TGTGCCAGCAGCTTAGGCGAGGGGAACACTGAAGCTTTCTTT. Translated: CASSLGEGNTEAFF. The variable domain in full, completed from reference TRBV11-2 and TRBJ1-1, reads EAGVAQSPRYKIIEKRQSVAFWCNPISGHATLYWYQQILGQGPKLLIQFQNNGVVDDSQLPKDRFSAERLKGVDSTLKIQPAKLEDSAVYLCASSLGEGNTEAFFGQGTRLTVV.

The chain joins TRBV19 to TRBJ2-7, with 9 bases that match TRBD1. V shed 9 bases, J shed 4 bases, and the junction held 4 bases outside the gene matches. Germline V gives CDR1 LNHDA, CDR2 SQIVND (reference sequence). The CDR3 sequence is 12 residues long. The CDR3 reads CASGDRAYEQYF. CDR3 nucleotide sequence: TGTGCCAGCGGGGACAGGGCTTACGAGCAGTACTTC.

The V call is TRBV4-1, the J call TRBJ2-5; TRBD2 aligns across 7 bases. The CDR3 is made up of 16 amino acids. Germline CDR1 reads MGHRA; CDR2 reads YSYEKL. The J segment lost 1 base and the V segment lost 1 base, leaving 6 bases of the junction unmatched. The CDR3 DNA follows: TGCGCCAGCAGCCAAGCCCAACAGCGGGGCCAAGAGACCCAGTACTTC. As protein: CASSQAQQRGQETQYF.

The genes are TRBV21-1 and TRBJ2-3; the table's D gene call, TRBD1, was not cross checked with the DNA. TRBV21-1 is assigned pseudogene status. CDR3 length equals 15 residues. The CDR3 protein is CASSKGTGNTDTQYF. The DNA of the CDR3 is TGTGCCAGCAGCAAAGGGACAGGGAACACAGATACGCAGTATTTT.

This clone came up a few times. The V call is TRBV28, the J call TRBJ2-2; D might be TRBD2 (5 bases). Germline V gene data show CDR1 as MDHEN and CDR2 as SYDVKM. There are 14 residues in the CDR3. Trimming removed 3 bases from V and 6 bases from J, with 11 bases in between. CDR3 sequence: CASSFSAGPGELFF. DNA for the CDR3: TGTGCCAGCAGTTTTAGCGCAGGTCCCGGGGAGCTGTTTTTT.

J is TRBJ1-1 and V is TRBV19; D is uncertain. Per the germline V gene, CDR1 is LNHDA and CDR2 is SQIVND (reference sequence). The CDR3 loop spans 13 amino acids. V was cut by 5 bases and J by 0 bases, with 7 bases left in between. CDR3 sequence (DNA): TGTGCCAGTAGTCAGACATTGAACACTGAAGCTTTCTTT. It encodes CASSQTLNTEAFF.

The V gene is TRBV4-1, the J gene TRBJ2-2; 11 positions agree with TRBD1. Unmatched junction bases numbered 6, after V lost 4 bases and J lost 8 bases. CDR3 length: 15 amino acids. Germline V gives CDR1 MGHRA, CDR2 YSYEKL. The CDR3 bases are TGCGCCAGCAGCCTTGGACAGGGGGCGGTTGGGGAGCTGTTTTTT. Translation: CASSLGQGAVGELFF.

This chain links TRBV10-3 with TRBJ2-1, with 8 bases that match TRBD2. Germline V gene data show CDR1 as ENHRY and CDR2 as SYGVKD. The CDR3 contains 14 residues. Trimming at V came to 2 bases and at J to 5 bases, leaving 2 bases not matched to a gene. DNA for the CDR3: TGTGCCATCAGTGAGACGGGGGGGAACAATGAGCAGTTCTTC. Translated: CAISETGGNNEQFF.

This clone was counted a few times. The CDR3 region has the DNA TGTGCCAGCAGGCCGGGACAGGGCCCCTACGAGCAGTACTTC. This translates into CASRPGQGPYEQYF. The chain couples TRBV2 to TRBJ2-7; TRBD1 matches at 9 bases. There are 14 residues in the CDR3. The J segment lost 2 bases and the V segment lost 6 bases, leaving 5 bases of the junction unmatched. Per the germline V gene, CDR1 is SNHLY and CDR2 is FYNNEI.

This chain uses TRBV2 with TRBJ1-2, with D possibly being TRBD1 (6 bases). Trimming left V 8 bases short and J 7 bases short, with 17 bases between. The CDR3 totals 13 residues. The V gene's germline CDR1 is SNHLY and CDR2 FYNNEI. The CDR3 reads CASHRGGYRGYTF. The CDR3 bases are TGTGCCAGCCATAGGGGGGGGTACCGTGGCTACACCTTC.

A single count supports this clone. A read error may produce the germline difference seen at one junction end. V is TRBV7-9 and J is TRBJ1-6; D gene unclear. Germline V gene lookup returns CDR1 SEHNR and CDR2 FQNEAQ (reference sequence). The CDR3 is made up of 16 amino acids. CDR3 sequence: CSSSSPDGRENSPLHF. The CDR3, as DNA: TGTTCCAGCAGCTCACCGGATGGTCGGGAAAATTCACCCCTCCACTTT.

The V and J genes are TRBV5-1 and TRBJ1-2, with D unresolved. In germline, CDR1 is SGHRS, CDR2 YFSETQ. The V gene lost 0 bases and the J gene lost 8 bases, with 20 bases spanning the gap. This CDR3 has 16 residues. CDR3 in DNA: TGCGCCAGCAGCTTGGCCGTCGACTACACCATTGGCGGCTACACCTTC. This codes for CASSLAVDYTIGGYTF.

In its sample, this clone was seen a few times. The J gene is TRBJ2-7, the V gene TRBV28, with 7 nucleotides matching TRBD1. CDR1 and CDR2 from the germline V gene are MDHEN and SYDVKM. The CDR3 is 15 residues long. V trimming: 4 bases; J trimming: 4 bases; junction bases outside the gene matches: 10. The chain's CDR3 is CASSSPRTGRYEQYF. CDR3 DNA sequence: TGTGCCAGCAGTTCCCCCAGGACAGGAAGATACGAGCAGTACTTC.

The chain employs TRBV7-8 and TRBJ2-7; the D gene is possibly TRBD2 (5 bases). V was cut by 1 base and J by 1 base, with 11 bases left in between. Per the germline V gene, CDR1 is SGHVS and CDR2 is FQNEAQ. The CDR3 loop spans 15 amino acids. The CDR3 here is CASSLVAISSYEQYF. The CDR3 region has the DNA TGTGCCAGCAGCTTAGTAGCGATATCTTCCTACGAGCAGTACTTC.

V gene TRBV4-1 combines with J gene TRBJ2-3; the D is unclear. Germline V gene lookup returns CDR1 MGHRA and CDR2 YSYEKL. The CDR3 length is 14 residues. The ends were cut back, 0 bases at V and 6 bases at J, with 10 bases in the middle. The CDR3 loop reads CASSQEEAMDTQYF. The CDR3 region has the DNA TGCGCCAGCAGCCAAGAAGAAGCGATGGATACGCAGTATTTT.

This clone was counted only a few times. The chain is built from TRBV15 and TRBJ1-1, with 8 bases matching TRBD1. Germline lookup yields CDR1 LNHNV and CDR2 YYDKDF (reference sequence). V was pared by 2 bases and J by 1 base, with 6 bases of the junction left unmatched. This CDR3 is built from 16 residues. The CDR3 coding sequence is TGTGCCACCAGCAGACGCGGACAGGGACCGAACACTGAAGCTTTCTTT. It specifies CATSRRGQGPNTEAFF.

The chain has TRBV18 and TRBJ1-1; D may be TRBD1 (5 bases). The CDR3 covers 19 residues. CDR1 and CDR2 from the germline V gene are KGHSH and LQKENI. V was cut by 4 bases and J by 0 bases, with 24 bases left in between. The CDR3 region has the DNA TGTGCCAGCTCACGTAGCCGGCCCGCAGGGTATGACATGAACACTGAAGCTTTCTTT. This codes for CASSRSRPAGYDMNTEAFF.

This clone was observed a handful of times. V usage is TRBV19 and J usage is TRBJ2-2; TRBD2 aligns across 8 bases. Trimming removed 9 bases from V and 5 bases from J; junction bases left unmatched: 8. CDR3 length equals 14 residues. Germline V gene lookup returns CDR1 LNHDA and CDR2 SQIVND (reference sequence). CDR3 amino acids: CASKGLGRTGELFF. CDR3 nucleotide sequence: TGTGCCAGCAAGGGACTAGGGAGGACCGGGGAGCTGTTTTTT.

This chain links TRBV7-9 with TRBJ2-7; D is perhaps TRBD1 (6 bases). The V gene lost 5 bases and the J gene lost 4 bases, with 21 bases spanning the gap. Germline-derived CDR1 and CDR2 are SEHNR and FQNEAQ (reference sequence). The CDR3 runs to 16 residues. The CDR3 sequence: CASSPNRQGRAYEQYF. CDR3 coding DNA: TGTGCCAGCAGCCCCAATCGGCAGGGGCGAGCGTACGAGCAGTACTTC.

This chain connects TRBV2 to TRBJ1-5; D remains ambiguous. Trimming left V 2 bases short and J 0 bases short, with 14 bases between. Germline V gene sequence: CDR1 SNHLY, CDR2 FYNNEI. This CDR3 contains 17 residues. In DNA, the CDR3 is TGTGCCAGCAGTGAATCCAGTTCCCGACTTAGCAATCAGCCCCAGCATTTT. It is translated as CASSESSSRLSNQPQHF.